A selection of T cell receptor beta chains follows, all from one sample in a study of post-analysis software for immune sequencing data. MiXCR, run by TCRdb on the PCR reads, gives a single entry per CDR3 protein. Altogether 380,000 or so distinct CDR3 sequences are present, roughly 35% being singletons, with the ten largest covering 13%. Sequencing used blood. The receptors were gathered from a girl aged 10 to 17 with multiple sclerosis. The CDR3 runs from the conserved cysteine through the conserved F or W. A D gene is named only where the DNA matches it firmly. Part of the rows lack a size; the others show once, few, many or a class for expanded clones.

D gene,V gene,J gene,clone size,CDR3 DNA,CDR3 protein
.,TRBV6-2/TRBV6-3,TRBJ2-7,.,TGTGCCAGCAGTTATACAGGGAGGGCCGAGCAGTACTTC,CASSYTGRAEQYF
.,TRBV11-2,TRBJ2-1,.,TGTGCCAGCAGCTTTAACGGAGGGAATGAGCAGTTCTTC,CASSFNGGNEQFF
.,TRBV10-3,TRBJ2-1,few,TGTGCCATCAGTGAACCCGCTGGGGGGGGGACAGGTTACAATGAGCAGTTCTTC,CAISEPAGGGTGYNEQFF
.,TRBV11-2,TRBJ2-7,.,TGTGCCAGCAGCTTACAACGGGTCTACGAGCAGTACTTC,CASSLQRVYEQYF
.,TRBV9,TRBJ1-2,few,TGTGCCAGCAGTTCAGGGGACGTCTATGGCTACACCTTC,CASSSGDVYGYTF
TRBD2,TRBV6-2/TRBV6-3,TRBJ2-5,.,TGTGCCAGCAGTTACATCGCGCCTAGCGGGGCCGAAGAGACCCAGTACTTC,CASSYIAPSGAEETQYF
.,TRBV18,TRBJ2-3,few,TGTGCCAGCTCACCATGGGGGGGCCGTGGAGAAGATACGCAGTATTTT,CASSPWGGRGEDTQYF
.,TRBV20-1,TRBJ1-5,few,TGCAGTGCTACAGGGGCACTCTTTCAGCCCCAGCATTTT,CSATGALFQPQHF
TRBD2,TRBV2,TRBJ2-3,.,TGTGCCAGCAGCCAAGGACTAGCGGGCACAGATATGCAGTATTTT,CASSQGLAGTDMQYF
TRBD1,TRBV12-3/TRBV12-4,TRBJ1-2,few,TGTGCCAGCAGCGCGGGGACAGGGACAGCTAACTATGGCTACACCTTC,CASSAGTGTANYGYTF
TRBD1,TRBV7-2,TRBJ2-5,few,TGTGCCAGCAGCCCAGACAGGGGGCTTGAGACCCAGTACTTC,CASSPDRGLETQYF
TRBD2,TRBV5-1,TRBJ2-7,few,TGCGCCAGCAGCCCCGGGACTAGCGGGGGACTACCCTACGAGCAGTACTTC,CASSPGTSGGLPYEQYF